Listed below are T cell receptor beta chains from one sample, sequenced in a study of blood T cell repertoires in COVID-19. The table came from immunoSEQ multiplex PCR; TCRdb's copy has only in-frame clones and leaves some out. The table has hundreds of thousands of clones, roughly 86% seen once. Sequencing was carried out using PBMCs or T cells enriched from blood (not recorded which). All receptors derive from a man aged 40-50 years in a cohort exposed to, infected with or recovered from COVID-19 (not recorded which). The conserved cysteine and the conserved F or W are not part of the CDR3 here. The order of the fields is clone size, J gene, V gene, CDR3 protein. Clone size is stated in some rows and not others, as once, few, many or a class when expanded.

NA,TRBJ2-2,TRBV19,ASSIEAGGELF
NA,TRBJ2-7,TRBV4-1,ASSQMGRVQGNEQY
NA,TRBJ1-2,TRBV5-5,ASSLVPDRGRNYGYT
NA,TRBJ2-1,TRBV6-5,ASKAQLYNEQF
once,TRBJ2-3,TRBV10-3,AIAVAGTDTQY
once,TRBJ2-7,TRBV18,ASSPSAGGVTNEQY
NA,TRBJ2-7,TRBV7-9,ASTLTTRTYEQY
once,TRBJ2-5,TRBV5-1,ASSAGRIAGVGQETQY
once,TRBJ2-5,TRBV5-5,ASSWDSERETQY
NA,TRBJ2-2,TRBV21-1,ASSKVPAPPGRTSGRRNTGELF
NA,TRBJ2-3,TRBV10-3,AISGLAGAWGTDTQY
NA,TRBJ2-1,TRBV10-3,AISESYAGGGNEQF
NA,TRBJ2-3,TRBV5-1,ASSLMGASYATDTQY
NA,TRBJ2-5,TRBV5-1,ASSTPWGGLETQY
NA,TRBJ2-2,TRBV5-1,ASSLRSGGTGELF
NA,TRBJ2-2,TRBV6-4,ASSGTNTGELF
NA,TRBJ2-3,TRBV14,ASSPRGLAGVGDTQY
NA,TRBJ2-7,TRBV11-2,ASSPIVGTGPYEQY
NA,TRBJ1-4,TRBV30,ACITGGFEKLF
NA,TRBJ2-3,TRBV11-3,ASSLSSGKTDTQY
once,TRBJ1-1,TRBV5-1,ASSSGQALSNTEAF
NA,TRBJ2-3,TRBV5-4,ASSLQLAGDTDTQY
NA,TRBJ1-1,TRBV2,ASSEGPAEAF
NA,TRBJ1-3,TRBV18,ASSPLARAISGNTIY
NA,TRBJ1-5,TRBV28,ASSFRGGNQPQH
NA,TRBJ1-4,TRBV15,ATSRDRTTNEKLF
few,TRBJ2-7,TRBV2,ASRDNGEQY
NA,TRBJ2-1,TRBV5-8,ASSDSGTSGRYNEQF
NA,TRBJ2-5,TRBV5-1,ASSRSGGAQETQY
NA,TRBJ2-2,TRBV27,ASSFPTSGKNTGELF
NA,TRBJ1-5,TRBV7-9,ASSLDGTRNQPQH
once,TRBJ2-5,TRBV5-1,ASSSGPNRGETQY
NA,TRBJ2-1,TRBV11-2,ASSLGGSGSRNEQF
once,TRBJ2-1,TRBV11-2,ASSLNQVRGEQF
NA,TRBJ2-1,TRBV3-1/TRBV3-2,ASSQEAVNEQF
NA,TRBJ2-2,TRBV29-1,SVGLAGGTGELF
NA,TRBJ2-1,TRBV11-3,ASSLGIGTDSYNEQF
NA,TRBJ2-7,TRBV3-1/TRBV3-2,ATGGLAGVYEQY
NA,TRBJ1-4,TRBV5-1,ASSSYRF
NA,TRBJ2-4,TRBV6-5,ASNVPGQGKNIQY